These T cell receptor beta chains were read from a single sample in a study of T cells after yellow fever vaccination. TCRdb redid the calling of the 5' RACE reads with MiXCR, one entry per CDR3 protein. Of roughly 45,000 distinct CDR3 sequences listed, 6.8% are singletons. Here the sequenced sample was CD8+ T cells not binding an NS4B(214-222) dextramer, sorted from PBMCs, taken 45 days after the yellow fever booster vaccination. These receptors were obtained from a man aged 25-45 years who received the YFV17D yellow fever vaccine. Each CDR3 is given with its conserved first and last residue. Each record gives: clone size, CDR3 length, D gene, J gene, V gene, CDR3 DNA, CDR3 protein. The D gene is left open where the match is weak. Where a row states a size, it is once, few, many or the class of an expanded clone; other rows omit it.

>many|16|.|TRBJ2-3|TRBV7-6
TGTGCCAGCAGCACTCAGCCTGACTCTAGCACAGATACGCAGTATTTT
CASSTQPDSSTDTQYF
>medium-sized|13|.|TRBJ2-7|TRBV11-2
TGTGCCAGCAGCGCCTTCGGAGGCTACGAGCAGTACTTC
CASSAFGGYEQYF
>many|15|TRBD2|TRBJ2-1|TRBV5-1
TGCGCCAGCAGCTTGGAACTAGCGGGAACCAATGAGCAGTTCTTC
CASSLELAGTNEQFF
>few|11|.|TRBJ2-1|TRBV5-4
TGTGCCAGCAGCGAAGGGGCTTATCAGTTCTTC
CASSEGAYQFF
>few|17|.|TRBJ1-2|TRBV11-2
TGTGCCAGCAGCTTAGATTCTAACCCTACGCTTGTCTGGGGCTACACCTTC
CASSLDSNPTLVWGYTF
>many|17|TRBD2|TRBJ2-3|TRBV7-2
TGTGCCAGCAGCTTATGGCCTAGCGGGACTAGCACAGATACGCAGTATTTT
CASSLWPSGTSTDTQYF
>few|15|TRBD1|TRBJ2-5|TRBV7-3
TGTGCCAGCAGCGAGGACAGGGCCGGCCAAGAGACCCAGTACTTC
CASSEDRAGQETQYF
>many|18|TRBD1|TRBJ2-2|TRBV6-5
TGTGCCAGCAGTACTCGACAGGGGTTGGGAGCGAACACCGGGGAGCTGTTTTTT
CASSTRQGLGANTGELFF
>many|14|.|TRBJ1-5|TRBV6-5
TGTGCCAGCAGTTATGCAGGTAGGAGGCAGCCCCAGCATTTT
CASSYAGRRQPQHF
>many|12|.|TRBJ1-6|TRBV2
TGTGCCAGCAGTGACTATAATTCACCCCTCCACTTT
CASSDYNSPLHF
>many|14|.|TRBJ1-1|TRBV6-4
TGTGCCAGCAGTGCGGGACCGGGACACACTGAAGCTTTCTTT
CASSAGPGHTEAFF
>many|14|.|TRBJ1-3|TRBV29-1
TGCAGCGTTGAACTCGGTAGCTCTGGAAACACCATATATTTT
CSVELGSSGNTIYF
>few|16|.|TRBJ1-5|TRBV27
TGTGCCAGCAGTTTAGGTTCGCAGGGAGGCAATCAGCCCCAGCATTTT
CASSLGSQGGNQPQHF
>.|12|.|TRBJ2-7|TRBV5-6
TGTGCCAGCACCTTGGTTTCTTACGAGCAGTACTTC
CASTLVSYEQYF
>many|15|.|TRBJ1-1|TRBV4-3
TGCGCCAGCAGCCAAGCATCTTTCGAAATTACTGAAGCTTTCTTT
CASSQASFEITEAFF
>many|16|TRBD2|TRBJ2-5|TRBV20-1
TGCAGTGCTAGGGGAGGGTTTGGAGGGTGGGAGGAGACCCAGTACTTC
CSARGGFGGWEETQYF
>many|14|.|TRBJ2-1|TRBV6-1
TGTGCCAGCACCCCCCGGGGGTTCCACAATGAGCAGTTCTTC
CASTPRGFHNEQFF
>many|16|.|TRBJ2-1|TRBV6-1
TGTGCCAGCAGTCCCCCGGTGGGAGAGGGCTACAATGAGCAGTTCTTC
CASSPPVGEGYNEQFF
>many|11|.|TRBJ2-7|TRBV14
TGTGCCAGCAGCCTCGCGGCCGAGCAGTACTTC
CASSLAAEQYF
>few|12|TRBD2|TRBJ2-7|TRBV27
TGTGCCACCAACGCGGGGGGGGCCGAGCAGTACTTC
CATNAGGAEQYF
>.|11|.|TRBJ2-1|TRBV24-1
TGTGCCACATCGATAGGTATTGAGCAGTTCTTC
CATSIGIEQFF
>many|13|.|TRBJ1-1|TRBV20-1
TGCAGGTCTTGGACAGAGACGAACACTGAAGCTTTCTTT
CRSWTETNTEAFF
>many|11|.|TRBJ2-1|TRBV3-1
TGTGCCAGCAGCAAGAATGGTGAGCAGTTCTTC
CASSKNGEQFF
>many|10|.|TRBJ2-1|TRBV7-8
TGTGCCAGCAGCTTAGATGAGCAGTTCTTC
CASSLDEQFF
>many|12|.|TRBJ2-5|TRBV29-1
TGCAGCGTTGAGCTACAGCAAGAGACCCAGTACTTC
CSVELQQETQYF
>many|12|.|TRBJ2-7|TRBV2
TGTGCCACCATTCAGGGTTCCTACGAGCAGTACTTC
CATIQGSYEQYF
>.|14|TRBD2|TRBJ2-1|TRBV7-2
TGTGCCAGCAGCTTATTAGAGCGGGAGGCTGAGCAGTTCTTC
CASSLLEREAEQFF
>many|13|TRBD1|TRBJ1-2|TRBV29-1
TGCAGCGTCGGGGGGACAGGGTCGGATGGCTACACCTTC
CSVGGTGSDGYTF
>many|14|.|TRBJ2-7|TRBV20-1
TGCAGTGCTAGAGCTCTCACCCGGGTCTACGAGCAGTACTTC
CSARALTRVYEQYF
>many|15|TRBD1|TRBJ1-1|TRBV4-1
TGCGCCAGCAGCCAAGGCGGGACAGCAAGCACTGAAGCTTTCTTT
CASSQGGTASTEAFF
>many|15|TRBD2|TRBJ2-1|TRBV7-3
TGTGCCAGCAGCCTGGGACTAGCGGGCATCAATGAGCAGTTCTTC
CASSLGLAGINEQFF
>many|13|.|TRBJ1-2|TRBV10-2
TGCGCCAGCAGGACTTTGGACAGCTATGGCTACACCTTC
CASRTLDSYGYTF
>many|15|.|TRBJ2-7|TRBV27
TGTGCCAGCAGTTTTGGGGGCAGATTTTCCTACGAGCAGTACTTC
CASSFGGRFSYEQYF
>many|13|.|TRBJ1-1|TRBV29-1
TGCAGCGTTGAAAGAGGGAGGAACACTGAAGCTTTCTTT
CSVERGRNTEAFF
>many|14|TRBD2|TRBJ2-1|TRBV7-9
TGTGCCAGCAGCTTAGTAGCGGGAGTGGATGAGCAGTTCTTC
CASSLVAGVDEQFF
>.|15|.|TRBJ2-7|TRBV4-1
TGCGCCAGCAGCCAAGAGGCAAGGGGAACGCACGAGCAGTACTTC
CASSQEARGTHEQYF
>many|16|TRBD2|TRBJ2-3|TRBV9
TGTGCCAGCAGCGTATGGGCGGGAGGTTCGGCAGATACGCAGTATTTT
CASSVWAGGSADTQYF
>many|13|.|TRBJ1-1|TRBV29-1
TGCAGCGTCGTCCATGGAATGAACACTGAAGCTTTCTTT
CSVVHGMNTEAFF
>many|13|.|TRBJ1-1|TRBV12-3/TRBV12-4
TGTGCCAGCAGTTTAACGAGTATCACTGAAGCTTTCTTT
CASSLTSITEAFF
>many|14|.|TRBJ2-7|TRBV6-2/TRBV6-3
TGTGCCAGCAGTTACTCGACTAACTCCTACGAGCAGTACTTC
CASSYSTNSYEQYF
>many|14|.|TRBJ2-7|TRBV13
TGTGCCAGCAGCTTTGCGGGACCTAGCCACGAGCAGTACTTC
CASSFAGPSHEQYF
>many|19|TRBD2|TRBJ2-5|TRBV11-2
TGTGCCAGCAGTCCCTTACTAGCGGGCCTTCATATAATTCAAGAGACCCAGTACTTC
CASSPLLAGLHIIQETQYF
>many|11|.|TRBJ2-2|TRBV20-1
TGCAGTGCAGCGAACACCGGGGAGCTGTTTTTT
CSAANTGELFF
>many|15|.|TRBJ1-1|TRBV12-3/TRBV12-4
TGTGCCAGCAGTTTAATACCCACGGGGAGCACTGAAGCTTTCTTT
CASSLIPTGSTEAFF
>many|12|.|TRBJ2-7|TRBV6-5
TGTGCCAGCAGAGGGCCCCGTAGAGAGCAGTACTTC
CASRGPRREQYF
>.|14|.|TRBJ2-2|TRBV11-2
TGTGCCAGCAGCACGACTTGGGGGGCTGGGGAGCTGTTTTTT
CASSTTWGAGELFF
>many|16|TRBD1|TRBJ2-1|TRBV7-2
TGTGCCAGCAGAACGAAGGGGCAGGGGGCGCACAATGAGCAGTTCTTC
CASRTKGQGAHNEQFF
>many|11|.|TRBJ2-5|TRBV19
TGTGCCAGTAGCACCCTCGGGACCCAGTACTTC
CASSTLGTQYF
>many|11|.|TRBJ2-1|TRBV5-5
TGTGCCAGCAGCCCGGGGACTGAGCAGTTCTTC
CASSPGTEQFF
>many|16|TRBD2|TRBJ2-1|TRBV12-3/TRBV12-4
TGTGCCAGCAGCCCGGGACTAGCGGGAGGGGGCAATGAGCAGTTCTTC
CASSPGLAGGGNEQFF
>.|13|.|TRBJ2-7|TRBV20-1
TGCAGTGCTAGAGATGTCCGAGACTACGAGCAGTACTTC
CSARDVRDYEQYF
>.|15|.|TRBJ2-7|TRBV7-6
TGTGCCAGCAGCCCTGGGGGGCTAGCGGACTACGAGCAGTACTTC
CASSPGGLADYEQYF
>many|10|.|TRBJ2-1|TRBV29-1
TGCAGCGTTGATTCAGAATTGCAGTTCTTC
CSVDSELQFF
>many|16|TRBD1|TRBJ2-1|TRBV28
TGTGCCAGCAGTTCCACCGACAGGGGGCCCATCCGAGAGCAGTTCTTC
CASSSTDRGPIREQFF
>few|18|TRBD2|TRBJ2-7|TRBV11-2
TGTGCCAGCAGCTTAGACTCGTCGGGACTAGCGGATTTCTACGAGCAGTACTTC
CASSLDSSGLADFYEQYF
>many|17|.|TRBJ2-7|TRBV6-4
TGTGCCAGCAGTGACCCCATGATCATGTCGTATGGAATCGAGCAGTACTTC
CASSDPMIMSYGIEQYF
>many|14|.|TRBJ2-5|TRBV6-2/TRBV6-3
TGTGCCAGCAGTTACTCCCGTACGCAAGAGACCCAGTACTTC
CASSYSRTQETQYF
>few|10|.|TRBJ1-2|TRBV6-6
TGTGCCAGCTCGGGCGCAGGCTACACCTTC
CASSGAGYTF
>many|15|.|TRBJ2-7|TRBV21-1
TGTGCCAGCAGGAACCCCCGTAAAGGGGGAGACGAGCAGTACTTC
CASRNPRKGGDEQYF
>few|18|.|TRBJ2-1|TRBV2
TGTGCCAGCAGTTGGGGTTTTGGGGAACGGAAACCACTGGGTGAGCAGTTCTTC
CASSWGFGERKPLGEQFF